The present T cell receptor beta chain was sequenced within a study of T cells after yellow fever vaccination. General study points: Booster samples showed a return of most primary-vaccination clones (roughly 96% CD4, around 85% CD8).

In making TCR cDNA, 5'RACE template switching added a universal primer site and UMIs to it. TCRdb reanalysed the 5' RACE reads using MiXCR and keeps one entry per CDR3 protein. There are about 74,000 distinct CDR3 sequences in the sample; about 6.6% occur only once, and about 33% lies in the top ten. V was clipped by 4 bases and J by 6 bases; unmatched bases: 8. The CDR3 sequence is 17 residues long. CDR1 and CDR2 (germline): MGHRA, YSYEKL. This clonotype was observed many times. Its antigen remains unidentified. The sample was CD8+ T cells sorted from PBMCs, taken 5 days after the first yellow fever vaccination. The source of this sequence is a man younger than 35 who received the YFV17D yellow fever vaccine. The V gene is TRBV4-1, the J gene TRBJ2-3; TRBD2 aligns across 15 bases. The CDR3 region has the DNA TGCGCCAGCAGCCCTGGACTAGCGGGGGGGCCGATGGATACGCAGTATTTT. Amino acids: CASSPGLAGGPMDTQYF.